This entry is about one T cell receptor (beta chain). Its antigen is as yet unknown. At one of its ends the junction is not consistent with the germline gene, which may arise from a read error. TCRdb reprocessed the 5' RACE reads with MiXCR, giving one entry per CDR3 protein. There are approximately 1.8 million distinct CDR3 sequences in the sample; around 33% occur only once, and about 0.25% lies in the top ten. This record belongs to a study of identical twins. Study-wide results and caveats: For out-of-frame beta sequences, excess twin sharing was weaker.

From germline, CDR1 is LGHDT and CDR2 YNNKEL (reference sequence). This CDR3 contains 15 residues. The sample consisted of cord blood. The clonotype was recovered from a newborn girl in good health. The chain links TRBV3-1 to TRBJ1-2; a weak D match, TRBD1 (5 bases). CDR3 nucleotides: TGTGCCAGCAGCCAACGGGGCAGCGCCGGCTATAGCTACACCTTC. Amino acids: CASSQRGSAGYSYTF.